This T cell receptor beta chain was profiled in a study of beta chain features in type 1 diabetes. Study-level findings and limits: There was a moderate but significant shortening of TCRB CDR3s in all four CD4+ subsets of Type 1 diabetes patients.

The study reverse transcribed the entire isolated RNA, so it sequenced expressed TCRB transcripts. Clones were read by immunoSEQ multiplex PCR, and TCRdb kept only the in-frame ones, dropping some. This repertoire shows 300,000 or so clones, 9.3% found once; its top ten account for roughly 0.99%. Purity (above 95%) was reached by all sorted populations. Germline V gives CDR1 SGHTA, CDR2 FQGNSA. The CDR3 consists of 15 residues. Deletions cut 1 base from V and 8 bases from J, with 17 bases between. This clone was recorded many times. The antigen is undetermined. The TCR was taken from a man between 25 and 39 years old with type 1 diabetes. The V gene is TRBV7-2, the J gene TRBJ1-2; D is unclear. Sequencing was done on a sample of central memory CD4+ T cells from blood. For the CDR3, the DNA is TGTGCCAGCAGCTTAGTTGCGGAGCTAGGCGAGGGCTACACCTTC. It is translated as CASSLVAELGEGYTF.